This TCR beta chain was retrieved from a study of blood T cell repertoires in COVID-19. Study-wide background: Acute-phase and convalescent COVID-19 samples originated in the United States, Italy and Spain.

The V gene's germline CDR1 is SGHTS and CDR2 YDEGEE. V dropped 0 bases and J dropped 3; count of bases not matched to a gene: 4. This CDR3 contains 15 residues. The repertoire was sequenced with immunoSEQ multiplex PCR; TCRdb's copy has only in-frame clones and lacks some. The repertoire has some 40,000 clones, about four fifths of them found once; the top ten carry 9% to 10%. The V and J genes are TRBV5-8 and TRBJ2-7, with 9 bases that match TRBD1. Sequenced sample: peripheral blood. The sequence came from a man aged 60-69 years in a cohort sampled during active COVID-19. CDR3 amino acids: CASSLGQGERYEQYF. The CDR3 coding sequence is TGTGCCAGCAGCTTGGGACAGGGGGAGCGCTACGAGCAGTACTTC. The variable domain in full, with the rest retrieved from reference TRBV5-8 and TRBJ2-7, is EAGVTQSPTHLIKTRGQQATLRCSPISGHTSVYWYQQALGLGLQFLLWYDEGEERNRGNFPPRFSGRQFPNYSSELNVNALELEDSALYLCASSLGQGERYEQYFGPGTRLTVT.